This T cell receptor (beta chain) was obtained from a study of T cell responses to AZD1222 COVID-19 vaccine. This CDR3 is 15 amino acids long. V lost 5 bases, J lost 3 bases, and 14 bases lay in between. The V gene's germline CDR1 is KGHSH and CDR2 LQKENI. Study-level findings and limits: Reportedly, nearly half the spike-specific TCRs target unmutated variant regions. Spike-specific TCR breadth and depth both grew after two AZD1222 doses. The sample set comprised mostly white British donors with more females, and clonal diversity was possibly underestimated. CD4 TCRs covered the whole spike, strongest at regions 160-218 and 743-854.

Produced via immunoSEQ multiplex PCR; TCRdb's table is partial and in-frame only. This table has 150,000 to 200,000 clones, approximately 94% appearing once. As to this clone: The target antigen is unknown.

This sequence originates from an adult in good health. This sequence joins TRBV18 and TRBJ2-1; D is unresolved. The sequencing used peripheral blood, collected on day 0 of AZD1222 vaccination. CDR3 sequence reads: CASSTRQGSYNEQFF. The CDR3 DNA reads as TGTGCCAGCTCAACCCGACAAGGAAGCTACAATGAGCAGTTCTTC.